Listed here is a single TCR beta chain. The entry originates in a study of blood T cell repertoires in COVID-19. The wider study: The United States, Italy and Spain provided the acute and convalescent COVID-19 samples.

The table came from immunoSEQ multiplex PCR; TCRdb's copy has only in-frame clones and leaves some out. This table holds 340,000 or so clones, 65% to 90% found once. Germline trimming cut 1 base from V and 5 bases from J; bases unmatched to any gene: 7. Germline V gene sequence: CDR1 LGHDT, CDR2 YNNKEL (reference sequence). CDR3 length equals 15 residues. The sequencing sample was made of PBMCs or T cells enriched from blood (not recorded which). The rearrangement links TRBV3-1 (or the pseudogene TRBV3-2) to TRBJ2-5, with 7 bases fitting TRBD2. The clonotype was recovered from a woman aged 40 to 49 with acute COVID-19. The CDR3 region has the DNA TGTGCCAGCAGCCAAGGTCAGCGGGGAGGGGAGACCCAGTACTTC. This codes for CASSQGQRGGETQYF.